The 2 T cell receptor beta chains listed next were all sequenced from one sample in a study of T cell responses to AZD1222 COVID-19 vaccine. Some clones are missing from TCRdb's copy, which holds only in-frame ones; the method was immunoSEQ multiplex PCR. The sample consists of tens of thousands of clones, around nine tenths of them appearing once. The sequencing here drew on peripheral blood, taken 28 days after the second AZD1222 dose. The origin of the receptors is an adult who received the AZD1222 COVID-19 vaccine.

The genes are TRBV7-8 and TRBJ2-1; 11 positions match TRBD2. Trimming removed 5 bases from V and 12 bases from J; junction bases left unmatched: 12. The V gene's germline CDR1 is SGHVS and CDR2 FQNEAQ. This CDR3 contains 15 residues. Here the CDR3 reads CASSLGLADPTGQFF. The CDR3 DNA follows: TGTGCCAGCAGCCTGGGACTAGCGGACCCGACAGGGCAGTTCTTC.

The V gene is TRBV18, the J gene TRBJ1-1, with TRBD1 matching 8 bases. V trimming: 6 bases; J trimming: 5 bases; junction bases outside the gene matches: 11. CDR1 KGHSH and CDR2 LQKENI come from the germline V gene. This CDR3 has 15 residues. The CDR3 sequence: CASSRGTGLETEAFF. The CDR3 DNA is TGTGCCAGCTCCCGTGGGACAGGCCTGGAAACTGAAGCTTTCTTT.